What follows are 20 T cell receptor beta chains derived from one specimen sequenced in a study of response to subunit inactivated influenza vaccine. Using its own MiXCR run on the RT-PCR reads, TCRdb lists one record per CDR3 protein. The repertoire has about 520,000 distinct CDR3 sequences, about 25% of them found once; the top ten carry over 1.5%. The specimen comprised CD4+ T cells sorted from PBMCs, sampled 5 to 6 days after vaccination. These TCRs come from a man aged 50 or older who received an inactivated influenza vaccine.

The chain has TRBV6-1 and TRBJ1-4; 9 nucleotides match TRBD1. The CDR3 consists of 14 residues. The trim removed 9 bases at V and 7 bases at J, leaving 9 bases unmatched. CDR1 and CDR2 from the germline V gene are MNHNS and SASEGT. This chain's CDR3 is CASSGDRGGEKLFF. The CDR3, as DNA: TGTGCCAGTTCGGGAGACAGGGGGGGTGAAAAACTGTTTTTT.

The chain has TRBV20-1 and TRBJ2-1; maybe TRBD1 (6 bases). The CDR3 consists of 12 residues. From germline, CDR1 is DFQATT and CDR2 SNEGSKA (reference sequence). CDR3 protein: CSGQRTYNEQFF. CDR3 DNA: TGCTCCGGACAGCGAACCTACAATGAGCAGTTCTTC.

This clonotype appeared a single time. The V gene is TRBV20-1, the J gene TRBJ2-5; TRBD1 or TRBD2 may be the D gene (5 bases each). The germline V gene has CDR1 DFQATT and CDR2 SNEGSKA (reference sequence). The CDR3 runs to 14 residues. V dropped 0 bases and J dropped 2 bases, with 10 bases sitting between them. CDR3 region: CSARDGTAQETQYF. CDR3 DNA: TGCAGTGCTAGAGACGGGACGGCACAAGAGACCCAGTACTTC.

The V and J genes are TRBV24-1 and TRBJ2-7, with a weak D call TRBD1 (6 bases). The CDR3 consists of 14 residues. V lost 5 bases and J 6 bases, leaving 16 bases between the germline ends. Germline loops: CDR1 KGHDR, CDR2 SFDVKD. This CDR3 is CATSAPGARSEQYF. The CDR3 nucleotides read TGTGCCACCAGTGCGCCAGGGGCGCGATCCGAGCAGTACTTC.

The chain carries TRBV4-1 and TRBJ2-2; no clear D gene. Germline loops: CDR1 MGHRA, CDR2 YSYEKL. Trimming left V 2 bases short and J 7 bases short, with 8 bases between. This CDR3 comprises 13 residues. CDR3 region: CASSQIDNGELFF. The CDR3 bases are TGCGCCAGCAGCCAAATCGATAACGGGGAGCTGTTTTTT.

CDR3 DNA sequence: TGTGCCAGCAGCTTGGGACTAGCGCGTTACAATGAGCAGTTCTTC. It encodes CASSLGLARYNEQFF. The V gene is TRBV5-6, the J gene TRBJ2-1; 8 nucleotides line up with TRBD2. The V gene end was trimmed by 0 bases and the J gene end by 4 bases; junction bases not matched to a gene: 3. CDR3 length: 15 amino acids. Germline CDR1 reads SGHDT; CDR2 reads YYEEEE.

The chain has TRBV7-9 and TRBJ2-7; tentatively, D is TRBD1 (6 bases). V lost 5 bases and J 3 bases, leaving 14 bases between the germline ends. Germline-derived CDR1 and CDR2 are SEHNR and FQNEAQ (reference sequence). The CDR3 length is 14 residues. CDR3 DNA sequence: TGTGCCAGCAGCCCTGTAGGGGGAAACTACGAGCAGTACTTC. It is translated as CASSPVGGNYEQYF.

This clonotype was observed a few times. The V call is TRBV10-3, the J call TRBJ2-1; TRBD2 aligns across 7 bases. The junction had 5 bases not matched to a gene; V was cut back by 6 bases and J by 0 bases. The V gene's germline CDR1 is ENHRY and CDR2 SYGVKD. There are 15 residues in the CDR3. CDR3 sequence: CAISPGGASYNEQFF. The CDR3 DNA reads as TGTGCCATCAGCCCGGGGGGAGCCTCCTACAATGAGCAGTTCTTC.

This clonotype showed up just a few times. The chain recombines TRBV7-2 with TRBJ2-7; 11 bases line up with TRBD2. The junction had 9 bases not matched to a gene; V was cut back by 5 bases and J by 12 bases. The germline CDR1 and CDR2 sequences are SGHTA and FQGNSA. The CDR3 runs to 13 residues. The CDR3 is CASSPSTSGMGYF. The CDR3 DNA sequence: TGTGCCAGCAGCCCCTCGACTAGCGGGATGGGGTACTTC.

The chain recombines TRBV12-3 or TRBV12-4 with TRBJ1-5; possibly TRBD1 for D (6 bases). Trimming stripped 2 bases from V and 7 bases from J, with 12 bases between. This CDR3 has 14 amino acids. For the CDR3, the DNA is TGTGCCAGCAGTTTACAGGGGATCGAGCAGCCCCAGCATTTT. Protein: CASSLQGIEQPQHF.

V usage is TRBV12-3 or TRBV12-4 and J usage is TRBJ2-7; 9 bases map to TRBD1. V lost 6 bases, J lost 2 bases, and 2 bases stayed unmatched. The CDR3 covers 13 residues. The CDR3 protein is CASRGTGPYEQYF. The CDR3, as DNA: TGTGCCAGCAGGGGGACAGGGCCCTACGAGCAGTACTTC.

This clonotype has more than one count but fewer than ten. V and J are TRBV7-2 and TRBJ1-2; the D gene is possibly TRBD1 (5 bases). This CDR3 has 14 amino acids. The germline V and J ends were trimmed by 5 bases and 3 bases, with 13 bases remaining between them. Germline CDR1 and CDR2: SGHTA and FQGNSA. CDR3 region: CASSPAGTDYGYTF. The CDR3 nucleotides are TGTGCCAGCAGCCCGGCCGGGACGGACTATGGCTACACCTTC.

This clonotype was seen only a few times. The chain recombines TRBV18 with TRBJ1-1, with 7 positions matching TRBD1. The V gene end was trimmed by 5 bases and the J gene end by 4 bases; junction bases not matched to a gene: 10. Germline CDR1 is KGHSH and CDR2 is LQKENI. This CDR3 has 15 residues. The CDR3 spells CASSRQGSLGTEAFF. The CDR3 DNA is TGTGCCAGCTCAAGACAGGGATCCTTGGGCACTGAAGCTTTCTTT.

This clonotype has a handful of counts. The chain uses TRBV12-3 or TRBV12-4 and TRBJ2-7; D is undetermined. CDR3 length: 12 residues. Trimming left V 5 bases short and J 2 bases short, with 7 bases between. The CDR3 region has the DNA TGTGCCAGCAGTCGCGACCCCTACGAGCAGTACTTC. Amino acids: CASSRDPYEQYF.

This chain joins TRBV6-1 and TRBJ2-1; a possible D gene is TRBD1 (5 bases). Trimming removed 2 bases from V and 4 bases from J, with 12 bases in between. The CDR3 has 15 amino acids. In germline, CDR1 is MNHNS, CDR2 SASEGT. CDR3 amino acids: CASSEFLGAYNEQFF. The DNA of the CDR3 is TGTGCCAGCAGTGAATTCCTTGGGGCGTACAATGAGCAGTTCTTC.

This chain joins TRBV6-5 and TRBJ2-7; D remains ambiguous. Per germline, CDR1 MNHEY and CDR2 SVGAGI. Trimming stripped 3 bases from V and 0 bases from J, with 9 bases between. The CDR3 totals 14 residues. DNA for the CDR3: TGTGCCAGCAGTTATGTGGGGTTCTCCTACGAGCAGTACTTC. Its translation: CASSYVGFSYEQYF.

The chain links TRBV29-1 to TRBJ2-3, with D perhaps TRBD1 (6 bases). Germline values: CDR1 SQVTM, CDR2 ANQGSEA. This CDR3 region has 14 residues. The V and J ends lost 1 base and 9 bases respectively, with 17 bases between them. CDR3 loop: CSVEAYQGSGTQYF. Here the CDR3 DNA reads TGCAGCGTTGAAGCCTATCAGGGGTCGGGCACGCAGTATTTT.

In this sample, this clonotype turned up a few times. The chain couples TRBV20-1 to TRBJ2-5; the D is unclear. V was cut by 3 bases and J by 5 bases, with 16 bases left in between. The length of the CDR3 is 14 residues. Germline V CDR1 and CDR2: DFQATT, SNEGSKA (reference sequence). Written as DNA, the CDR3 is TGCAGTGCTAGCGCTACTCTCCTCGGGGAGACCCAGTACTTC. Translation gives CSASATLLGETQYF.

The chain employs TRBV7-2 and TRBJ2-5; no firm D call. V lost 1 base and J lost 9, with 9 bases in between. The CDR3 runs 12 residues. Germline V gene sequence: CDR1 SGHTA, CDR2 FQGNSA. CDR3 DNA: TGTGCCAGCAGCTTAGATAAGGGCCCCCAGTACTTC. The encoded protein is CASSLDKGPQYF. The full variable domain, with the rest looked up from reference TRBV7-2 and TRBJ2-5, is GAGVSQSPSNKVTEKGKDVELRCDPISGHTALYWYRQSLGQGLEFLIYFQGNSAPDKSGLPSDRFSAERTGGSVSTLTIQRTQQEDSAVYLCASSLDKGPQYFGPGTRLLVL.

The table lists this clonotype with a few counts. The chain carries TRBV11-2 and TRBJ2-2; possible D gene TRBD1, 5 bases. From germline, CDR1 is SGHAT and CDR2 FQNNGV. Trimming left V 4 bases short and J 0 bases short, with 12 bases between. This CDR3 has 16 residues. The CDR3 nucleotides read TGTGCCAGCAGCTCTTGGACACCCGCGAACACCGGGGAGCTGTTTTTT. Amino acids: CASSSWTPANTGELFF. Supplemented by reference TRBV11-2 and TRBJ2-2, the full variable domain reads EAGVAQSPRYKIIEKRQSVAFWCNPISGHATLYWYQQILGQGPKLLIQFQNNGVVDDSQLPKDRFSAERLKGVDSTLKIQPAKLEDSAVYLCASSSWTPANTGELFFGEGSRLTVL.